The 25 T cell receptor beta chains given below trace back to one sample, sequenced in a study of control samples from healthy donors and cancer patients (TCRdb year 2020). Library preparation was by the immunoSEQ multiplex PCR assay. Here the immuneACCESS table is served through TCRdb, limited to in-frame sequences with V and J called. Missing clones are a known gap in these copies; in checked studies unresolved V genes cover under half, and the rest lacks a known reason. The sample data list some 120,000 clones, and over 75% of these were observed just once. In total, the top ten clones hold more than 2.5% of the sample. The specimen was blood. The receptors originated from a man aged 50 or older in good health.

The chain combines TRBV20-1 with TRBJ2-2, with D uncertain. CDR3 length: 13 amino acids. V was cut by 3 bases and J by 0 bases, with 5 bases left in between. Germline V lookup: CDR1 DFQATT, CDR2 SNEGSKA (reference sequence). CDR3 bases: TGCAGTGCTAGTACAACGAACACCGGGGAGCTGTTTTTT. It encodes CSASTTNTGELFF.

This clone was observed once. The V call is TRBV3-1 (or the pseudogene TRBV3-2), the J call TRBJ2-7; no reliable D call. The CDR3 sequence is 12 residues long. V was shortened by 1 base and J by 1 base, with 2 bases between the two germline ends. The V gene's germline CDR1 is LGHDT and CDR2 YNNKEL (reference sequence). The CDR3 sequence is CASSQGSYEQYF. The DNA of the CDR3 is TGTGCCAGCAGCCAAGGGTCCTACGAGCAGTACTTC.

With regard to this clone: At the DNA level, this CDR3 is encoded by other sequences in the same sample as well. CDR3 loop: CASSVEGADSPLHF. As DNA, the CDR3 is TGTGCCAGCAGCGTAGAAGGGGCAGATTCACCCCTCCACTTT. The gene calls are TRBV9 and TRBJ1-6, with a possible D match to TRBD1 (5 bases). Germline lookup yields CDR1 SGDLS and CDR2 YYNGEE. V lost 0 bases and J 8 bases, leaving 9 bases between the germline ends. The CDR3 has 14 residues.

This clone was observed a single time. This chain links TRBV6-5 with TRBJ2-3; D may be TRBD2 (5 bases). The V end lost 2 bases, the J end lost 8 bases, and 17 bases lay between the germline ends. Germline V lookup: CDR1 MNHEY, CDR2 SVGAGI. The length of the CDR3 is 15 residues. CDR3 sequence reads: CASSYIASMGSTQYF. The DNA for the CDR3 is TGTGCCAGCAGTTACATAGCGTCAATGGGGAGTACGCAGTATTTT.

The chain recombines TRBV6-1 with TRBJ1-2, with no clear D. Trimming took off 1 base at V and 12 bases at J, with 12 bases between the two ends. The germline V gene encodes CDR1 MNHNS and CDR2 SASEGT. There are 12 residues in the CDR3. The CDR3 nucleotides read TGTGCCAGCAGTGAAGTGGGTAGGGAGGACACCTTC. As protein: CASSEVGREDTF.

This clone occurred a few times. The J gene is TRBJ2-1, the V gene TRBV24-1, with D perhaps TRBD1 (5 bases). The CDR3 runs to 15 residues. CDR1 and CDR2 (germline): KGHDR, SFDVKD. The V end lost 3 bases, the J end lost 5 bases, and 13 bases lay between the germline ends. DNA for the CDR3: TGTGCCACCAGTGATCCTCCCATGGGGCACAATGAGCAGTTCTTC. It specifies CATSDPPMGHNEQFF.

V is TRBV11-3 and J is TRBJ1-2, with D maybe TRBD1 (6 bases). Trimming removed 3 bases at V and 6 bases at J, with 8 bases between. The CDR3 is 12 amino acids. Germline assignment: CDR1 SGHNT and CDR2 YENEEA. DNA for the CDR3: TGTGCCAGCAGCTTGCACAGGGATGGCTACACCTTC. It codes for CASSLHRDGYTF.

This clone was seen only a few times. CDR3 DNA: TGTGCCACCCGACATTCCGGGACAAGCCTTAATGAGCAGTTCTTC. It specifies CATRHSGTSLNEQFF. The V call is TRBV15, the J call TRBJ2-1, with D possibly matching TRBD1 (6 bases). Trimming cost V 8 bases and J 7 bases, with 21 bases left between them. CDR1 is LNHNV, CDR2 YYDKDF, per germline (reference sequence). CDR3 size: 15 residues. Supplemented by reference TRBV15 and TRBJ2-1, the full variable domain reads DAMVIQNPRYQVTQFGKPVTLSCSQTLNHNVMYWYQQKSSQAPKLLFHYYDKDFNNEADTPDNFQSRRPNTSFCFLDIRSPGLGDTAMYLCATRHSGTSLNEQFFGPGTRLTVL.

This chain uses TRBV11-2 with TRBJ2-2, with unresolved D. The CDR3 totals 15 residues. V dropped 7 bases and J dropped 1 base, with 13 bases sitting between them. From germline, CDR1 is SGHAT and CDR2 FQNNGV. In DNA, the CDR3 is TGTGCCAGCACCCATTGGCAGCAGAACACCGGGGAGCTGTTTTTT. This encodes CASTHWQQNTGELFF.

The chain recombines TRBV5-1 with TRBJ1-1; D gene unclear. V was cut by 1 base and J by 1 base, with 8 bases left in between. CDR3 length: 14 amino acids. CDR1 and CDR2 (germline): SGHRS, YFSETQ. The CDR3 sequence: CASSLLQSNTEAFF. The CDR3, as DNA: TGCGCCAGCAGCTTGTTACAGTCGAACACTGAAGCTTTCTTT.

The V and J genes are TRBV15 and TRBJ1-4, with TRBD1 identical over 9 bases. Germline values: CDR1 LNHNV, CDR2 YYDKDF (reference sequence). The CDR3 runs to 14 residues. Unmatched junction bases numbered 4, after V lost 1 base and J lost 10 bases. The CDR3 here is CATSRVQGAGKLFF. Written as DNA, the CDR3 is TGTGCCACCAGCAGAGTACAGGGGGCGGGAAAACTGTTTTTT.

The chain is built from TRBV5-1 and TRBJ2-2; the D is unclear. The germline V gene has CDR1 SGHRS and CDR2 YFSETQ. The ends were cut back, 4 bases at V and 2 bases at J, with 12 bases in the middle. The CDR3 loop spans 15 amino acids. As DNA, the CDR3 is TGCGCCAGCAGCATTCAAGGATTAAACACCGGGGAGCTGTTTTTT. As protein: CASSIQGLNTGELFF.

CDR3 coding DNA: TGTGCCAGCAAGAAGCTAAGCTCTGGAAACACCATATATTTT. Its translation: CASKKLSSGNTIYF. The chain employs TRBV28 and TRBJ1-3, with D unresolved. CDR3 length: 14 amino acids. V gave up 7 bases and J gave up 0 bases, with 10 bases separating them. CDR1 and CDR2 (germline): MDHEN, SYDVKM.

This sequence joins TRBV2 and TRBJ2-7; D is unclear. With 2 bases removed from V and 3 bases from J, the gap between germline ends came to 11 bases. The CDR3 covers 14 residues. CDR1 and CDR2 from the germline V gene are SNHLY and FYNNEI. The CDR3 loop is CASSEPQRLYEQYF. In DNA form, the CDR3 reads TGTGCCAGCAGTGAACCCCAGAGACTCTACGAGCAGTACTTC.

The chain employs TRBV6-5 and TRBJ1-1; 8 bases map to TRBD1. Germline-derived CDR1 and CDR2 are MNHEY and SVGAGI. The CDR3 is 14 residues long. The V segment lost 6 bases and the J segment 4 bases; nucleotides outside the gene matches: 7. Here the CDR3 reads CASRTDRGGTEAFF. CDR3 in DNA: TGTGCCAGCAGAACCGACAGGGGTGGCACTGAAGCTTTCTTT.

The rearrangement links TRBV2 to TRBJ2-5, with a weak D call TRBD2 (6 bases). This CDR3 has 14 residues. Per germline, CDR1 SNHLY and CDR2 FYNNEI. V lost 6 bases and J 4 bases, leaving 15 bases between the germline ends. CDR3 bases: TGTGCCAGCAGGCCTCCCGGGGGAAGAGAGACCCAGTACTTC. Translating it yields CASRPPGGRETQYF.

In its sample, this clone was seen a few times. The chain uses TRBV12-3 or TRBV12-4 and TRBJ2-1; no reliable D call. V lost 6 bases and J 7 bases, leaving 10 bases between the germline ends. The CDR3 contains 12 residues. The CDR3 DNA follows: TGTGCCAGCAGCCGTAGTAGGAATGAGCAGTTCTTC. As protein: CASSRSRNEQFF.

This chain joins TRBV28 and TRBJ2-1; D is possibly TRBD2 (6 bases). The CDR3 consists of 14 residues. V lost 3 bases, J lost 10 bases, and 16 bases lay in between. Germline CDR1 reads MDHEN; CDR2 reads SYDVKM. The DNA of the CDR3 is TGTGCCAGCAGTTTGGGATTGGGGGGTGGCGAGCAGTTCTTC. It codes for CASSLGLGGGEQFF.

The CDR3 sequence: CATSDWRDSDYNEQFF. CDR3 DNA: TGTGCCACCAGTGACTGGCGGGACAGTGATTACAATGAGCAGTTCTTC. The rearrangement uses TRBV24-1 and TRBJ2-1; TRBD1 might be the D (7 bases). The germline V gene has CDR1 KGHDR and CDR2 SFDVKD. Trimming pared 4 bases from V and 4 bases from J, leaving 16 bases between. The CDR3 runs 16 residues.

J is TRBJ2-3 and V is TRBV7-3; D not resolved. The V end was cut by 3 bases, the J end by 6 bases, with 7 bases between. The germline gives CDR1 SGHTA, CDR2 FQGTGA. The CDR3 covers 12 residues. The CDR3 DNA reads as TGTGCCAGCAGCTTTGAGTTTGATACGCAGTATTTT. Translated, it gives CASSFEFDTQYF. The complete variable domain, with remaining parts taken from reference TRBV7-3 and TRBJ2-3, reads GAGVSQTPSNKVTEKGKYVELRCDPISGHTALYWYRQSLGQGPEFLIYFQGTGAADDSGLPNDRFFAVRPEGSVSTLKIQRTERGDSAVYLCASSFEFDTQYFGPGTRLTVL.

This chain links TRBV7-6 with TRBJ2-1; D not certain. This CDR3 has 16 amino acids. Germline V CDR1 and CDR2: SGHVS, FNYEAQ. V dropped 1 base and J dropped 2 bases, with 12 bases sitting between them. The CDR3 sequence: CASSLVAELAYNEQFF. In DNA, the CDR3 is TGTGCCAGCAGCTTAGTAGCAGAATTGGCCTACAATGAGCAGTTCTTC.

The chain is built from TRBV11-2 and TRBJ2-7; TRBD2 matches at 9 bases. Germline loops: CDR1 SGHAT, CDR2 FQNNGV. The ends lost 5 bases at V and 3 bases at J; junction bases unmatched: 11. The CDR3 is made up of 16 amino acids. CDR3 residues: CASSLAGTATYYEQYF. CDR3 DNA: TGTGCCAGCAGCCTAGCGGGGACGGCGACCTACTACGAGCAGTACTTC.

The CDR3 reads CASSLDAADTQYF. The CDR3 DNA reads TGTGCCAGCAGCTTAGACGCGGCAGATACGCAGTATTTT. The chain uses TRBV11-2 and TRBJ2-3; D is uncertain. The CDR3 length is 13 residues. V dropped 0 bases and J dropped 4 bases, with 5 bases sitting between them. Looked up from germline, CDR1 is SGHAT and CDR2 is FQNNGV.

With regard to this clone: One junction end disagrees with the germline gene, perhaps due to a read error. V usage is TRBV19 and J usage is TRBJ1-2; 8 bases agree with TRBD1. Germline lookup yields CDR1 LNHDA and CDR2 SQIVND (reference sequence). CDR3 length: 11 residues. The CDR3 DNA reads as TGTGCCAGTAGTATCAGGGACAGGAGTTACTTC. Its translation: CASSIRDRSYF.

CDR3 sequence: CASSLAPEIGEQYF. DNA for the CDR3: TGCGCCAGCAGCTTGGCCCCGGAAATTGGCGAGCAGTACTTC. The chain links TRBV5-1 to TRBJ2-7; D not certain. From germline, CDR1 is SGHRS and CDR2 YFSETQ. V was shortened by 0 bases and J by 6 bases, with 13 bases between the two germline ends. The CDR3 extends over 14 amino acids.